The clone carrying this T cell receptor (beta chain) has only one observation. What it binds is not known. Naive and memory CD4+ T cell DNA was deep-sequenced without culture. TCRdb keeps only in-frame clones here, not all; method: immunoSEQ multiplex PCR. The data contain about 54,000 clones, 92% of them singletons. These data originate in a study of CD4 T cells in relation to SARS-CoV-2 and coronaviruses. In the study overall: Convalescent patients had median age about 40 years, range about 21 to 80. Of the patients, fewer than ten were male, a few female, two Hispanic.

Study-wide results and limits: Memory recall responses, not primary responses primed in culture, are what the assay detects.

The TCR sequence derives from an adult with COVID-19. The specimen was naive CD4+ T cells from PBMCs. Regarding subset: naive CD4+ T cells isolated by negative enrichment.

CDR3 DNA sequence: TGTGCCAGTAGTAGACAGACTAATGAAAAACTGTTTTTT. Its translation is CASSRQTNEKLFF. The chain employs TRBV19 and TRBJ1-4; TRBD1 might be the D (5 bases). Germline CDR1 reads LNHDA; CDR2 reads SQIVND (reference sequence). This CDR3 is 13 amino acids long. The V end lost 4 bases, the J end lost 2 bases, and 5 bases lay between the germline ends.